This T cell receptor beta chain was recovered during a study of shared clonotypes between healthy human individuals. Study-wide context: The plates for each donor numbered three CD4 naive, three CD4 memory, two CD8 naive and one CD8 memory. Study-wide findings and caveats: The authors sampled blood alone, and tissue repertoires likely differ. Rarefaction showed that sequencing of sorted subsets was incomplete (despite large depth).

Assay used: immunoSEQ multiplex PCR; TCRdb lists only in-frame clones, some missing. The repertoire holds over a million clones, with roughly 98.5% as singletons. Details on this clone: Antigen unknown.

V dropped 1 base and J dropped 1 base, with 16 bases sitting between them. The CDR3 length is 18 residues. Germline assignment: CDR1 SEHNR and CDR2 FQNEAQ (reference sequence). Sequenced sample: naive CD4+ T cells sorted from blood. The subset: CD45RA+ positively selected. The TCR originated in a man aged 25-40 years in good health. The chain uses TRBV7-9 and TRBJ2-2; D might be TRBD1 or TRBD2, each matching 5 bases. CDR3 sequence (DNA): TGTGCCAGCAGCTTAGGGCTAGCTGGGGGAATGAACACCGGGGAGCTGTTTTTT. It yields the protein CASSLGLAGGMNTGELFF. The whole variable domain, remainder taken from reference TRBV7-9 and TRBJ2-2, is DTGVSQNPRHKITKRGQNVTFRCDPISEHNRLYWYRQTLGQGPEFLTYFQNEAQLEKSRLLSDRFSAERPKGSFSTLEIQRTEQGDSAMYLCASSLGLAGGMNTGELFFGEGSRLTVL.